The source of this T cell receptor (beta chain) is a study of blood T cell repertoires in COVID-19. Study summary: Italy, Spain and the United States were the sources of the convalescent and acute COVID-19 samples.

The sample holds one count of this clone. Adults between roughly 18 and 89 years of age took part from about two dozen US areas. Libraries were prepared by immunoSEQ multiplex PCR; TCRdb keeps only in-frame clonotypes and omits some of them. The sample lists 300,000 to 500,000 clones, roughly 90% occurring once. From germline, CDR1 is MNHEY and CDR2 SMNVEV (reference sequence). Germline trimming cut 3 bases from V and 7 bases from J; bases unmatched to any gene: 3. The CDR3 runs to 13 residues. Source material: PBMCs or T cells enriched from blood (not recorded which). The sequence was collected from a woman in her 30s with acute COVID-19. The chain couples TRBV27 to TRBJ1-2, with 9 bases aligning to TRBD1. CDR3 DNA: TGTGCCAGCAGTTTGGGACAGGGACGTGGCTACACCTTC. Amino acids: CASSLGQGRGYTF.